This T cell receptor beta chain was recorded in a study of tumor-infiltrating lymphocytes in localized non-small cell lung cancer. Study in general: Patients included smokers and never-smokers with various histologies, some sampled after neoadjuvant chemotherapy. Resected tumor was paired with non-adjacent uninvolved lung from the same patient.

Study-level results: Technical variation could not be separated from intratumor heterogeneity here. Compared with uninvolved lung, tumors showed higher T cell infiltration by TCRbeta sequencing.

Germline V gene lookup returns CDR1 MNHEY and CDR2 SVGAGI. This CDR3 region has 13 residues. Between the trimmed V and J ends, which lost 2 bases and 8 bases, there was a span of 12 bases. Only in-frame clones appear in the TCRdb table, and some are missing; sequencing was by immunoSEQ multiplex PCR. The data contain under 8,500 clones, just under 75% of them singletons. Comment on this clone: The target antigen is unknown.

This receptor was taken from a human donor with non-small cell lung cancer. Sample: lung tumor tissue. The J gene is TRBJ1-2, the V gene TRBV6-5, with a weak D call TRBD1 (5 bases). CDR3 region: CASSYHEGNGYTF. Here the CDR3 DNA reads TGTGCCAGCAGTTACCATGAGGGGAACGGCTACACCTTC.